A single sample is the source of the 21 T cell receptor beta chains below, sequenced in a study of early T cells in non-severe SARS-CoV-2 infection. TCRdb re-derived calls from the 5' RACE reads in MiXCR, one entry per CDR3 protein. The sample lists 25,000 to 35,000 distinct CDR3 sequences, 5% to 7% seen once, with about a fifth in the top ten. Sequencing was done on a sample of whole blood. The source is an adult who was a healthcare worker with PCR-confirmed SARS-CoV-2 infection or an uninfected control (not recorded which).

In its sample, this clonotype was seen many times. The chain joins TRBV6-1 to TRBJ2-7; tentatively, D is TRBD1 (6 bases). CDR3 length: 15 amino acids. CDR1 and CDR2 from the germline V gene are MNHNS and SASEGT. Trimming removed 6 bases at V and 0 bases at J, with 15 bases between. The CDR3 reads CASRVDRRYSYEQYF. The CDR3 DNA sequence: TGTGCCAGCAGGGTCGACAGGCGTTACTCCTACGAGCAGTACTTC.

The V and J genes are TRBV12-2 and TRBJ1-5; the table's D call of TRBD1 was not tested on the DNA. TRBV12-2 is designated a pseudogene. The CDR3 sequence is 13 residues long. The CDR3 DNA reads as TGTGCTCACCCGGGGCAGCACAATCAGCCCCAGCATTTT. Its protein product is CAHPGQHNQPQHF.

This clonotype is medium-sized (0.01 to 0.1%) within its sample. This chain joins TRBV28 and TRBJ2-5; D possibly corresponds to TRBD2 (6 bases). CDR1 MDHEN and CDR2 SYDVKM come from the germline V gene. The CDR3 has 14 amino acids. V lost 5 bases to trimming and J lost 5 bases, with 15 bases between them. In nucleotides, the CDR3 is TGTGCCAGCAGTCCATCATTCGGAGGGGAGACCCAGTACTTC. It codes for CASSPSFGGETQYF.

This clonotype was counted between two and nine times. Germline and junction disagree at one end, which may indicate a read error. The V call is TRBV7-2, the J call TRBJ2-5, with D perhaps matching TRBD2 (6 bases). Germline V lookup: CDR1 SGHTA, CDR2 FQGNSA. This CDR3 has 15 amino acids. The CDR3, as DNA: TGTGTCAGCAGCGCGTCCCGGGACTCATTCGAGACCCAGTACTTC. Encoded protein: CVSSASRDSFETQYF.

The CDR3 region is CASSSEPGLGTQFF. Here the CDR3 DNA reads TGCGCCAGCAGCTCGGAACCGGGACTAGGTACGCAGTTCTTC. The chain couples TRBV5-1 to TRBJ2-1; 8 bases are a match to TRBD2. CDR1 is SGHRS and CDR2 is YFSETQ in the germline V gene. J lost 12 bases, V lost 3 bases, and 11 bases had no gene match. The CDR3 has 14 amino acids.

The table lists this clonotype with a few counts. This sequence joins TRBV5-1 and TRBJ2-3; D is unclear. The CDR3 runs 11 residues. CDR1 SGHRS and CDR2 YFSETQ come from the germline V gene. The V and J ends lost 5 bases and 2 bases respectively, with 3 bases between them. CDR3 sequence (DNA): TGCGCCAGCAGGGACACAGATACGCAGTATTTT. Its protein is CASRDTDTQYF.

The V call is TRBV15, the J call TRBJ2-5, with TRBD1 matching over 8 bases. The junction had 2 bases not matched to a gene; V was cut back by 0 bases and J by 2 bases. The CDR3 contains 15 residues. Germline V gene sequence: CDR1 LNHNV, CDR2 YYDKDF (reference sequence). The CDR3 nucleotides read TGTGCCACCAGCAGAGACAGGGGGCCTCAAGAGACCCAGTACTTC. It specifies CATSRDRGPQETQYF.

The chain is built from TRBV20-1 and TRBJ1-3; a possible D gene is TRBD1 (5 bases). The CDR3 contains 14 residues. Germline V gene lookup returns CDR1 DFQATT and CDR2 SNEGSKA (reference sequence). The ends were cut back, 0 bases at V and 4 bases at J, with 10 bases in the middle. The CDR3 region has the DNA TGCAGTGCTAGAGATCAACAGGAAGGAAACACCATATATTTT. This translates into CSARDQQEGNTIYF.

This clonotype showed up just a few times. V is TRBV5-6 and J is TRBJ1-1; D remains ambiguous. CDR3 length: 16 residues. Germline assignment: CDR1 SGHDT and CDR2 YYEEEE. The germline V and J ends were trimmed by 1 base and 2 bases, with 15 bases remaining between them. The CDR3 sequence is CASSLWRRTLNTEAFF. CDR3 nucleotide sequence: TGTGCCAGCAGCTTGTGGAGGCGAACGTTAAACACTGAAGCTTTCTTT. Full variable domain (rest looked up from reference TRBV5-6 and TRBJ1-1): DAGVTQSPTHLIKTRGQQVTLRCSPKSGHDTVSWYQQALGQGPQFIFQYYEEEERQRGNFPDRFSGHQFPNYSSELNVNALLLGDSALYLCASSLWRRTLNTEAFFGQGTRLTVV.

The CDR3 DNA follows: TGTGCCAGCTCACCTATGACTAGCGGGAGGGCAGGGAATGAGCAGTTCTTC. Translating gives CASSPMTSGRAGNEQFF. The chain links TRBV18 to TRBJ2-1, with TRBD2 matching 14 bases. V trimming: 3 bases; J trimming: 7 bases; junction bases outside the gene matches: 8. From germline, CDR1 is KGHSH and CDR2 LQKENI. This CDR3 has 17 residues.

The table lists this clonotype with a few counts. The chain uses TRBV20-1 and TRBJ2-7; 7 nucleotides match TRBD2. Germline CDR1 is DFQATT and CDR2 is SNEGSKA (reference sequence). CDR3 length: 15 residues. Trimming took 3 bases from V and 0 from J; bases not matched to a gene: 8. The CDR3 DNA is TGCAGTGCTAGTCCCAAAGGCGGGGGCTCCTACGAGCAGTACTTC. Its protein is CSASPKGGGSYEQYF.

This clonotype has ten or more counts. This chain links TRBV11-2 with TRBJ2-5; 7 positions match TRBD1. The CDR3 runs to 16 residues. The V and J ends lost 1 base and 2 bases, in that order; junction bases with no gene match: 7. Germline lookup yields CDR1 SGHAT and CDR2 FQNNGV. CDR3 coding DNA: TGTGCCAGCAGCTTAGCCCCGACAGGGCCTCAAGAGACCCAGTACTTC. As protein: CASSLAPTGPQETQYF.

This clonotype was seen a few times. This CDR3 reads CASSLVSVAVSYEQYF. CDR3 bases: TGTGCCAGCAGCTTAGTCTCTGTAGCGGTCTCCTACGAGCAGTACTTC. The rearrangement uses TRBV11-2 and TRBJ2-7; perhaps TRBD2 as D (6 bases). The CDR3 consists of 16 residues. The V end was cut by 1 base, the J end by 0 bases, with 13 bases between. Per the germline V gene, CDR1 is SGHAT and CDR2 is FQNNGV.

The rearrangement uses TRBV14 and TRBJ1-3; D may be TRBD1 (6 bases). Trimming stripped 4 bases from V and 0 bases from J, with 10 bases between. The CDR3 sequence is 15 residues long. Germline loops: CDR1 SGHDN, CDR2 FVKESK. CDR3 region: CASSPDSTSGNTIYF. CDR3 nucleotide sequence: TGTGCCAGCAGCCCGGACAGTACCTCTGGAAACACCATATATTTT. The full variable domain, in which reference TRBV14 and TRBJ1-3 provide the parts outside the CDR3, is EAGVTQFPSHSVIEKGQTVTLRCDPISGHDNLYWYRRVMGKEIKFLLHFVKESKQDESGMPNNRFLAERTGGTYSTLKVQPAELEDSGVYFCASSPDSTSGNTIYFGEGSWLTVV.

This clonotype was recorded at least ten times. The CDR3: CASEVEPYTEAFF. The CDR3 DNA follows: TGTGCTAGTGAGGTCGAACCTTACACTGAAGCTTTCTTT. The chain combines TRBV12-5 with TRBJ1-1, with unresolved D. The CDR3 is 13 amino acids. V was shortened by 7 bases and J by 3 bases, with 12 bases between the two germline ends. The V gene's germline CDR1 is LGHNT and CDR2 FRNRAP.

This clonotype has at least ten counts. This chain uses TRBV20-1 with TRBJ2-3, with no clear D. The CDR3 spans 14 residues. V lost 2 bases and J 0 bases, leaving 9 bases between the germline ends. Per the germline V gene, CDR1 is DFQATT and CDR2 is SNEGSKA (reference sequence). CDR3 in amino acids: CSARLGGSTDTQYF. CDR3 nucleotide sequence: TGCAGTGCTAGACTGGGCGGAAGCACAGATACGCAGTATTTT.

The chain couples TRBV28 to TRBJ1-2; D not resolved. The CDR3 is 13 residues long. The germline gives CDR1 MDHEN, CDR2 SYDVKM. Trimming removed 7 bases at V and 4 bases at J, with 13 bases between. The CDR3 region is CASTHGRGYGYTF. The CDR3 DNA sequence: TGTGCCAGCACCCACGGTAGAGGCTATGGCTACACCTTC.

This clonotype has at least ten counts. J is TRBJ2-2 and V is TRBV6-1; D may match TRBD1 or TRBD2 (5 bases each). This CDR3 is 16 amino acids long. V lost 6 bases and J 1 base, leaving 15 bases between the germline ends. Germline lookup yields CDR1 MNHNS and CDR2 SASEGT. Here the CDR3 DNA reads TGTGCCAGCAGGAAGATCGGGGCATTGAACACCGGGGAGCTGTTTTTT. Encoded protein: CASRKIGALNTGELFF.

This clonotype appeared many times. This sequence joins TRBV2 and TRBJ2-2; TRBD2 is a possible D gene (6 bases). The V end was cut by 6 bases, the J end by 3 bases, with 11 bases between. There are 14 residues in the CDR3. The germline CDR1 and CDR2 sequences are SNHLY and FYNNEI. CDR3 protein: CASRGGSYTGELFF. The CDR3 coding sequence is TGTGCCAGCAGGGGGGGATCTTACACCGGGGAGCTGTTTTTT.

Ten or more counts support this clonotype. The CDR3 spells CAWSRDSRAFF. For the CDR3, the DNA is TGTGCCTGGAGTCGGGACAGTCGAGCTTTCTTT. This chain uses TRBV30 with TRBJ1-1; TRBD1 matches at 7 bases. CDR3 length: 11 amino acids. J lost 10 bases, V lost 2 bases, and 4 bases had no gene match. CDR1 GTSNPN and CDR2 SVGIG come from the germline V gene (reference sequence).

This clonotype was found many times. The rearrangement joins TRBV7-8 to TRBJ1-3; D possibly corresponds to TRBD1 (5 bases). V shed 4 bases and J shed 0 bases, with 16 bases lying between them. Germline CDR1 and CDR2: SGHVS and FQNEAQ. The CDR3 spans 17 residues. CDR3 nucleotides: TGTGCCAGCAGCTCGAGATACAGGAATAGCTCTGGAAACACCATATATTTT. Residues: CASSSRYRNSSGNTIYF.